The 22 T cell receptor beta chains in this list originate from one sample, sequenced in a study of T cell responses to AZD1222 COVID-19 vaccine. Clones were read by immunoSEQ multiplex PCR, and TCRdb kept only the in-frame ones, dropping some. The profile shows 150,000 to 200,000 clones, more than 75% of them singletons. The sample here was peripheral blood, taken 28 days after the second AZD1222 dose. Receptors originate from an adult who received the AZD1222 COVID-19 vaccine.

The chain joins TRBV6-5 to TRBJ1-2; D is unresolved. This CDR3 comprises 13 residues. The V end lost 1 base, the J end lost 0 bases, and 3 bases lay between the germline ends. Germline V gene sequence: CDR1 MNHEY, CDR2 SVGAGI. CDR3 residues: CASSYLTNYGYTF. The CDR3 region has the DNA TGTGCCAGCAGTTACTTGACTAACTATGGCTACACCTTC.

The rearrangement links TRBV6-5 to TRBJ2-5; TRBD2 is a possible D gene (5 bases). V lost 5 bases and J lost 4, with 17 bases in between. Germline lookup yields CDR1 MNHEY and CDR2 SVGAGI. The CDR3 loop spans 15 amino acids. The CDR3 reads CASSRSGSRAETQYF. The DNA of the CDR3 is TGTGCCAGCAGTCGCTCGGGGAGTCGTGCAGAGACCCAGTACTTC.

In DNA, the CDR3 is TGTGCCAGCTCGCGGACGTACTCCTACGAGCAGTACTTC. Its protein product is CASSRTYSYEQYF. The rearrangement joins TRBV9 to TRBJ2-7, with no clear D. The CDR3 contains 13 residues. Germline CDR1 and CDR2: SGDLS and YYNGEE. Trimming shortened V by 7 bases and J by 0 bases, and 11 bases separated the two germline ends.

This rearrangement joins TRBV5-6 to TRBJ1-1, with 8 nucleotides matching TRBD1. Germline V gene sequence: CDR1 SGHDT, CDR2 YYEEEE. V lost 4 bases to trimming and J lost 4 bases; unmatched junction nucleotides: 9. The CDR3 covers 15 residues. This CDR3 is CASSPPADRVTEAFF. In DNA form, the CDR3 reads TGTGCCAGCAGCCCTCCGGCGGACAGGGTCACTGAAGCTTTCTTT.

V gene TRBV10-3 combines with J gene TRBJ1-2; D is perhaps TRBD1 (5 bases). V was pared by 0 bases and J by 8 bases, with 13 bases between. The CDR3 extends over 14 amino acids. Germline loops: CDR1 ENHRY, CDR2 SYGVKD. As DNA, the CDR3 is TGTGCCATCAGTGAGTCGATAGGGGTTCGAGGCTACACCTTC. As protein: CAISESIGVRGYTF.

This clone was observed a single time. The V call is TRBV18, the J call TRBJ1-6, with D unresolved. V was pared by 10 bases and J by 6 bases, with 19 bases between. The germline V gene encodes CDR1 KGHSH and CDR2 LQKENI. This CDR3 contains 15 residues. The CDR3 loop is CATRPVSVANSPLHF. In nucleotides, the CDR3 is TGTGCCACGAGACCAGTTTCGGTGGCTAATTCACCCCTCCACTTT.

The chain employs TRBV10-3 and TRBJ2-2, with 7 bases identical to TRBD2. Losses at the gene ends were 8 bases for V and 1 base for J; bases not matched to a gene: 4. The germline gives CDR1 ENHRY, CDR2 SYGVKD. The CDR3 consists of 14 residues. CDR3 residues: CAIRGGGNTGELFF. CDR3 nucleotides: TGTGCCATCCGGGGCGGGGGGAACACCGGGGAGCTGTTTTTT.

This chain uses TRBV30 with TRBJ1-6; tentatively, D is TRBD1 (6 bases). The ends were cut back, 0 bases at V and 10 bases at J, with 13 bases in the middle. CDR1 is GTSNPN and CDR2 is SVGIG in the germline V gene (reference sequence). This CDR3 is 14 amino acids long. This chain's CDR3 is CAWSVQGNVSPLHF. As DNA, the CDR3 is TGTGCCTGGAGTGTACAGGGAAACGTGTCACCCCTCCACTTT.

The CDR3 bases are TGTGCCAGCTCACCACCGACGCGGGCAGATACGCAGTATTTT. Its translation is CASSPPTRADTQYF. The chain carries TRBV18 and TRBJ2-3, with D possibly being TRBD2 (5 bases). Trimming left V 0 bases short and J 4 bases short, with 8 bases between. The CDR3 has 14 residues. CDR1 is KGHSH and CDR2 is LQKENI in the germline V gene.

The chain couples TRBV11-3 to TRBJ2-3; tentatively, D is TRBD2 (7 bases). Germline V gene data show CDR1 as SGHNT and CDR2 as YENEEA. The CDR3 covers 18 residues. The V end was cut by 5 bases, the J end by 0 bases, with 21 bases between. The CDR3 nucleotides are TGTGCCAGCAGCCAAGGGCCGGCGGGGGCTCCCAGCACAGATACGCAGTATTTT. It encodes CASSQGPAGAPSTDTQYF.

The rearrangement links TRBV19 to TRBJ1-2; unclear D gene. This CDR3 region has 12 residues. CDR1 is LNHDA and CDR2 is SQIVND in the germline V gene (reference sequence). Trimming shortened V by 3 bases and J by 3 bases, and 5 bases separated the two germline ends. The CDR3 DNA reads TGTGCCAGTAGTATGAGGGACTATGGCTACACCTTC. Translation: CASSMRDYGYTF.

J is TRBJ2-7 and V is TRBV6-2 or TRBV6-3; weak D call: TRBD2 (6 bases). Between the trimmed V and J ends, which lost 5 bases and 1 base, there was a span of 15 bases. The germline V gene encodes CDR1 MNHEY and CDR2 SVGEGT. The CDR3 has 15 residues. The CDR3 nucleotides read TGTGCCAGCAGTGACGCAAGGAGGGATTCCTACGAGCAGTACTTC. Residues: CASSDARRDSYEQYF.

The chain couples TRBV5-8 to TRBJ2-3; 9 bases align to TRBD1. J lost 2 bases, V lost 2 bases, and 3 bases had no gene match. This CDR3 is 15 amino acids long. Germline V gene data show CDR1 as SGHTS and CDR2 as YDEGEE. CDR3 nucleotide sequence: TGTGCCAGCAGCTTAGGGACAGGGAACACAGATACGCAGTATTTT. Translation: CASSLGTGNTDTQYF.

The V gene is TRBV4-1, the J gene TRBJ1-1; D is undetermined. Trimming left V 0 bases short and J 7 bases short, with 9 bases between. The CDR3 consists of 13 residues. CDR1 and CDR2 (germline): MGHRA, YSYEKL. The CDR3 DNA follows: TGCGCCAGCAGCCAAGATAGAGGAATTGAAGCTTTCTTT. Protein: CASSQDRGIEAFF.

The V and J genes are TRBV18 and TRBJ1-1; no definite D call. Deletions cut 1 base from V and 4 bases from J, with 16 bases between. This CDR3 spans 16 amino acids. Per germline, CDR1 KGHSH and CDR2 LQKENI. The CDR3 nucleotides are TGTGCCAGCTCACCACTTTCCGGCAGGTCCTTCACTGAAGCTTTCTTT. Protein product: CASSPLSGRSFTEAFF. The full variable domain, in which reference TRBV18 and TRBJ1-1 provide the parts outside the CDR3, is NAGVMQNPRHLVRRRGQEARLRCSPMKGHSHVYWYRQLPEEGLKFMVYLQKENIIDESGMPKERFSAEFPKEGPSILRIQQVVRGDSAAYFCASSPLSGRSFTEAFFGQGTRLTVV.

This clone was seen only once. The CDR3 coding sequence is TGCGCCAGCACCGAAGCCTTAAGAAATAACTATGGCTACACCTTC. This sequence encodes CASTEALRNNYGYTF. V is TRBV10-1 and J is TRBJ1-2; D is ambiguous. The CDR3 runs to 15 residues. Germline CDR1 reads WNHNN; CDR2 reads SYGVQD (reference sequence). Deletions cut 7 bases from V and 1 base from J, with 16 bases between.

The J gene is TRBJ2-3, the V gene TRBV12-3 or TRBV12-4, with 9 bases matching TRBD2. The CDR3 is 12 amino acids. The trim removed 6 bases at V and 14 bases at J, leaving 9 bases unmatched. The CDR3 nucleotides are TGTGCCAGCAGCGGGGCTAGCGGGGTGGGGTATTTT. Its translation: CASSGASGVGYF.

The chain uses TRBV27 and TRBJ1-1; D remains ambiguous. Germline V gene data show CDR1 as MNHEY and CDR2 as SMNVEV (reference sequence). V lost 3 bases and J 4 bases, leaving 18 bases between the germline ends. The CDR3 extends over 16 amino acids. CDR3 in amino acids: CASSLTPGGLATEAFF. The CDR3 DNA follows: TGTGCCAGCAGTTTGACTCCCGGAGGTTTGGCCACTGAAGCTTTCTTT.

The gene calls are TRBV4-3 and TRBJ2-2; D gene ambiguous. Germline-derived CDR1 and CDR2 are LGHNA and YSLEER. The V gene lost 0 bases and the J gene lost 2 bases, with 4 bases spanning the gap. The CDR3 sequence is 14 residues long. CDR3 loop: CASSQDANTGELFF. In DNA form, the CDR3 reads TGCGCCAGCAGCCAAGATGCTAACACCGGGGAGCTGTTTTTT.

The gene calls are TRBV7-9 and TRBJ1-1; D is uncertain. Germline V gives CDR1 SEHNR, CDR2 FQNEAQ (reference sequence). Trimming left V 6 bases short and J 3 bases short, with 5 bases between. The CDR3 covers 11 residues. CDR3 in amino acids: CASSIDTEAFF. Here the CDR3 DNA reads TGTGCCAGCAGTATTGACACTGAAGCTTTCTTT.

This sequence joins TRBV11-2 and TRBJ2-5; perhaps D is TRBD1 or TRBD2 (5 bases each). The germline CDR1 and CDR2 sequences are SGHAT and FQNNGV. V lost 5 bases and J lost 1, with 14 bases in between. This CDR3 contains 15 residues. CDR3 residues: CASSPSGGGQETQYF. CDR3 nucleotide sequence: TGTGCCAGCAGCCCATCAGGTGGGGGCCAAGAGACCCAGTACTTC.

The chain combines TRBV20-1 with TRBJ1-1; TRBD1 might be the D (5 bases). The germline V gene encodes CDR1 DFQATT and CDR2 SNEGSKA (reference sequence). V lost 6 bases, J lost 9 bases, and 14 bases lay in between. The CDR3 loop spans 11 amino acids. The CDR3 DNA reads as TGCAGTGCATCGGGGACGCAGAAAGCTTTCTTT. Its translation: CSASGTQKAFF.